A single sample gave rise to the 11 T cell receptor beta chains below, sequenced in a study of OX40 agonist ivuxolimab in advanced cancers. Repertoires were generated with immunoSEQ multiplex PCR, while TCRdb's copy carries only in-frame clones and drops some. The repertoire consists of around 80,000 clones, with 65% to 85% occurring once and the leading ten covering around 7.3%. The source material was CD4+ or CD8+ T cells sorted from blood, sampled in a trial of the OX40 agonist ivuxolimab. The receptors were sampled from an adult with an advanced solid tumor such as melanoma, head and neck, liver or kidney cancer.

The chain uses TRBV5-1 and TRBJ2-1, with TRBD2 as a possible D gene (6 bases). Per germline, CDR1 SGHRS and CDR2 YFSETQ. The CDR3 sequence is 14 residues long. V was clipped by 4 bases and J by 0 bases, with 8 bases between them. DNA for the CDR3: TGCGCCAGCAGCGGAGGGAGCTCCTACAATGAGCAGTTCTTC. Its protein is CASSGGSSYNEQFF.

The CDR3 bases are TGTGCCAGCAGCTTATTCGGGAACACCATATATTTT. Protein: CASSLFGNTIYF. The chain employs TRBV11-2 and TRBJ1-3; D is unresolved. CDR3 length: 12 amino acids. In germline, CDR1 is SGHAT, CDR2 FQNNGV. Trimming removed 2 bases from V and 7 bases from J, with 6 bases in between. Variable domain in full (rest from reference TRBV11-2 and TRBJ1-3): EAGVAQSPRYKIIEKRQSVAFWCNPISGHATLYWYQQILGQGPKLLIQFQNNGVVDDSQLPKDRFSAERLKGVDSTLKIQPAKLEDSAVYLCASSLFGNTIYFGEGSWLTVV.

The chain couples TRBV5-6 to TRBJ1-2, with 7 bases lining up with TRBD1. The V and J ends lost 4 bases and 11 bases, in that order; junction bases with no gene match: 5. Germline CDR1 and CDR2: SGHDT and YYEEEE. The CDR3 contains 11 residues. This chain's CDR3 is CASSRTGEYTF. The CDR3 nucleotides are TGTGCCAGCAGCCGTACAGGGGAATACACCTTC.

The CDR3 region is CASRTRRDPNEKLFF. The CDR3, as DNA: TGTGCCAGCAGGACCCGGCGGGACCCGAATGAAAAACTGTTTTTT. V and J are TRBV6-5 and TRBJ1-4; the D gene is possibly TRBD1 (5 bases). Germline assignment: CDR1 MNHEY and CDR2 SVGAGI. The CDR3 spans 15 residues. The V end lost 6 bases, the J end lost 5 bases, and 16 bases lay between the germline ends.

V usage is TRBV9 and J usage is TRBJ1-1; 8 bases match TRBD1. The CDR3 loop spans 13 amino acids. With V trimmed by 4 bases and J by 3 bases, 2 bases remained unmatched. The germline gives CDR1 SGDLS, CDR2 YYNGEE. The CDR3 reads CASSLDRDTEAFF. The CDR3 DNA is TGTGCCAGCAGCCTGGACAGGGACACTGAAGCTTTCTTT. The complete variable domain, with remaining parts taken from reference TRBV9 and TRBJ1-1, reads DSGVTQTPKHLITATGQRVTLRCSPRSGDLSVYWYQQSLDQGLQFLIQYYNGEERAKGNILERFSAQQFPDLHSELNLSSLELGDSALYFCASSLDRDTEAFFGQGTRLTVV.

CDR3: CASRVPGHSSYEQYF. The CDR3 DNA reads TGTGCCAGCAGAGTACCGGGACACAGCTCCTACGAGCAGTACTTC. The chain joins TRBV6-8 to TRBJ2-5, with D perhaps TRBD1 (6 bases). Near its end, the DNA agrees better with TRBJ2-7, so the J call may be wrong. Germline V lookup: CDR1 MNHGY, CDR2 SAAAGT. CDR3 length: 15 residues.

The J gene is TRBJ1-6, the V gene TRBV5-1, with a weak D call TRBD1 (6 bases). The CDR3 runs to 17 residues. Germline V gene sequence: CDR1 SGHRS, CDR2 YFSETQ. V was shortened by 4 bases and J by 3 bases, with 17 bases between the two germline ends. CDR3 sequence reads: CASSLLQGSSYNSPLHF. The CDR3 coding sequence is TGCGCCAGCAGCCTACTACAGGGATCAAGCTATAATTCACCCCTCCACTTT. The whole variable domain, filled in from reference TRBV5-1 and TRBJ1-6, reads KAGVTQTPRYLIKTRGQQVTLSCSPISGHRSVSWYQQTPGQGLQFLFEYFSETQRNKGNFPGRFSGRQFSNSRSEMNVSTLELGDSALYLCASSLLQGSSYNSPLHFGNGTRLTVT.

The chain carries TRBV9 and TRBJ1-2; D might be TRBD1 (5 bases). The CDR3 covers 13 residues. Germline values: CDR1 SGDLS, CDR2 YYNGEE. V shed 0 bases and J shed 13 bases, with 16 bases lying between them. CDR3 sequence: CASSVDMQGAATF. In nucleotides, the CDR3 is TGTGCCAGCAGCGTAGATATGCAGGGAGCGGCCACCTTC.

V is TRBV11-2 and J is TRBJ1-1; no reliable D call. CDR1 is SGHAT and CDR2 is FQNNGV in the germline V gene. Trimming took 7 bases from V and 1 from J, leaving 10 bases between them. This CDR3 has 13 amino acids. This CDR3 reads CASTTWGNTEAFF. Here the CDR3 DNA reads TGTGCCAGCACTACGTGGGGGAACACTGAAGCTTTCTTT.

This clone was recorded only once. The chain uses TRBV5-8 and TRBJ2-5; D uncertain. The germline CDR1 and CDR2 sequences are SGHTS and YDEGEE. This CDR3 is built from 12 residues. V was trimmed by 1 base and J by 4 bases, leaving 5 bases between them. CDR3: CASSLSGETQYF. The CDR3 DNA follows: TGTGCCAGCAGCTTGTCGGGAGAGACCCAGTACTTC.

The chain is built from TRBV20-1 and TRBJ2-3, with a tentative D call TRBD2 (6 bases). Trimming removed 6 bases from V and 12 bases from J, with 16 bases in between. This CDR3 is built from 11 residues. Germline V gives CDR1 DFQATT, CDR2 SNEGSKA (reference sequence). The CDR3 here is CSARSGAVQYF. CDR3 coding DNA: TGCAGTGCAAGATCGGGAGCGGTTCAGTATTTT.